The present T cell receptor beta chain was sequenced within a study of CD8+ T cells in alopecia areata. Study-wide points: Higher clonality than in normal scalp was seen in lesional scalp, especially alopecia totalis/universalis.

In each case, RNA was isolated and then reverse transcribed into cDNA as the sequencing template. TCRdb's copy holds only in-frame clones and misses some; the assay was immunoSEQ multiplex PCR. Among a few hundred thousand clones listed, roughly three fifths were seen once. The germline CDR1 and CDR2 sequences are SQVTM and ANQGSEA. The CDR3 loop spans 14 amino acids. The ends were cut back, 6 bases at V and 1 base at J, with 15 bases in the middle. Note on this clone: What it recognizes is unknown.

The origin of this receptor is a human donor in good health. The source material was CD8+ T cells sorted from blood. The rearrangement joins TRBV29-1 to TRBJ1-2, with a possible D match to TRBD1 (5 bases). The CDR3 region has the DNA TGCAGCGTAGTGACAGAGAAAAATAACTATGGCTACACCTTC. Its protein product is CSVVTEKNNYGYTF.